These 23 T cell receptor beta chains share one sample of origin, sequenced in a study of cytomegalovirus exposure and HLA in healthy donors (TCRdb year 2017). Library preparation used the immunoSEQ multiplex PCR assay. For the multiplex PCR, a mixture combining 60 forward primers for TCR Vbeta segments and 13 reverse primers for TCR Jbeta segments was used. TCRdb holds this immuneACCESS table with in-frame rearrangements only. Some clones are missing; in checked studies, unresolved V genes explain under half, and the rest has no known cause. The sample yields 250,000 to 350,000 clones; approximately 80% were counted once. The biggest ten clones account for about 0.28% of the sample. Sequenced material: PBMCs. Receptors originate from a girl aged 2 to 9 in good health and CMV-seronegative.

The gene calls are TRBV7-6 and TRBJ2-7; tentative D call: TRBD2 (6 bases). The V gene's germline CDR1 is SGHVS and CDR2 FNYEAQ. V dropped 3 bases and J dropped 4 bases, with 16 bases sitting between them. This CDR3 spans 15 amino acids. CDR3 amino acids: CASSLGLRDDYEQYF. CDR3 nucleotides: TGTGCCAGCAGCTTGGGACTCCGGGACGATTACGAGCAGTACTTC.

V is TRBV11-3 and J is TRBJ2-1; TRBD2 agrees at 12 bases. The junction had 3 bases not matched to a gene; V was cut back by 4 bases and J by 5 bases. This CDR3 has 15 residues. CDR1 is SGHNT and CDR2 is YENEEA in the germline V gene. The CDR3 protein is CASSSGLAGNNEQFF. The CDR3 nucleotides are TGTGCCAGCAGCTCCGGACTAGCGGGAAACAATGAGCAGTTCTTC.

The chain links TRBV4-2 to TRBJ2-1; 8 nucleotides line up with TRBD1. CDR1 is LGHNA and CDR2 is YNFKEQ in the germline V gene. The ends lost 7 bases at V and 6 bases at J; junction bases unmatched: 5. The CDR3 is made up of 13 amino acids. The CDR3 loop reads CASTMGTGNEQFF. The DNA of the CDR3 is TGTGCCAGCACCATGGGGACAGGCAATGAGCAGTTCTTC.

A word on this clone: Within the sample, other DNA sequences also encode this same CDR3. The chain links TRBV28 to TRBJ1-1; TRBD1 is a possible D gene (6 bases). This CDR3 has 14 amino acids. V dropped 6 bases and J dropped 3 bases, with 14 bases sitting between them. Per the germline V gene, CDR1 is MDHEN and CDR2 is SYDVKM. The CDR3 protein is CASRATGSYTEAFF. CDR3 in DNA: TGTGCCAGCAGGGCCACAGGGAGTTACACTGAAGCTTTCTTT.

This chain joins TRBV28 and TRBJ2-1; TRBD2 matches at 8 bases. Per the germline V gene, CDR1 is MDHEN and CDR2 is SYDVKM. CDR3 length equals 14 residues. The V and J ends lost 6 bases and 8 bases, in that order; junction bases with no gene match: 9. CDR3 residues: CASRPGTRGHEQFF. The CDR3 bases are TGTGCCAGCAGACCTGGGACTAGGGGCCATGAGCAGTTCTTC.

This rearrangement joins TRBV7-6 to TRBJ2-5, with 7 bases that match TRBD1. The V gene end was trimmed by 1 base and the J gene end by 3 bases; junction bases not matched to a gene: 8. CDR1 is SGHVS, CDR2 FNYEAQ, per germline. This CDR3 spans 16 amino acids. The CDR3, as DNA: TGTGCCAGCAGCTTAGGAGACAGGGTCGGGAAAGAGACCCAGTACTTC. Translation gives CASSLGDRVGKETQYF.

J is TRBJ1-6 and V is TRBV5-1; D is uncertain. This CDR3 has 14 residues. V was pared by 4 bases and J by 0 bases, with 5 bases between. CDR1 is SGHRS and CDR2 is YFSETQ in the germline V gene. CDR3: CASSIDSYNSPLHF. CDR3 sequence (DNA): TGCGCCAGCAGCATAGACTCCTATAATTCACCCCTCCACTTT.

The V and J genes are TRBV5-5 and TRBJ2-1; D remains ambiguous. The CDR3 consists of 16 residues. The germline V gene has CDR1 SGHKS and CDR2 YYEKEE (reference sequence). V lost 0 bases and J lost 4, with 14 bases in between. The CDR3 here is CASSLERYTAYNEQFF. The CDR3, as DNA: TGTGCCAGCAGCTTGGAACGGTATACTGCGTACAATGAGCAGTTCTTC.

CDR3 loop: CASSFRGAPGELFF. In DNA form, the CDR3 reads TGTGCCAGCAGCTTTCGGGGGGCCCCCGGGGAGCTGTTTTTT. The chain carries TRBV5-5 and TRBJ2-2; weak D call: TRBD2 (7 bases). The V end lost 2 bases, the J end lost 6 bases, and 11 bases lay between the germline ends. The CDR3 loop spans 14 amino acids. Germline V lookup: CDR1 SGHKS, CDR2 YYEKEE (reference sequence).

The rearrangement links TRBV28 to TRBJ1-2; 8 positions match TRBD1. CDR3 length: 13 residues. J gave up 5 bases and V 3 bases, and 2 bases lay outside the gene matches. The V gene's germline CDR1 is MDHEN and CDR2 SYDVKM. The CDR3 region is CASSLGTGYGYTF. The DNA for the CDR3 is TGTGCCAGCAGTTTGGGGACAGGTTATGGCTACACCTTC.

This sequence joins TRBV19 and TRBJ2-2, with D uncertain. The germline V gene has CDR1 LNHDA and CDR2 SQIVND (reference sequence). V dropped 6 bases and J dropped 7 bases, with 21 bases sitting between them. CDR3 size: 16 residues. The CDR3 loop is CASRYPQPVGGGELFF. In DNA form, the CDR3 reads TGTGCCAGTAGATACCCCCAACCCGTCGGTGGCGGGGAGCTGTTTTTT. Full variable domain (rest looked up from reference TRBV19 and TRBJ2-2): DGGITQSPKYLFRKEGQNVTLSCEQNLNHDAMYWYRQDPGQGLRLIYYSQIVNDFQKGDIAEGYSVSREKKESFPLTVTSAQKNPTAFYLCASRYPQPVGGGELFFGEGSRLTVL.

This rearrangement joins TRBV7-9 to TRBJ2-7, with 8 bases aligning to TRBD1. V lost 5 bases and J lost 3; bases outside the gene matches: 3. The CDR3 loop spans 13 amino acids. Germline values: CDR1 SEHNR, CDR2 FQNEAQ (reference sequence). In DNA form, the CDR3 reads TGTGCCAGCAGCGTGGACAGGGTCTACGAGCAGTACTTC. Its translation is CASSVDRVYEQYF.

This clone was found once. The V and J genes are TRBV6-1 and TRBJ1-1; D gene unclear. The germline V gene encodes CDR1 MNHNS and CDR2 SASEGT. This CDR3 is built from 13 residues. Trimming shortened V by 6 bases and J by 0 bases, and 8 bases separated the two germline ends. The CDR3 is CASRAGLNTEAFF. For the CDR3, the DNA is TGTGCCAGCAGAGCAGGCCTGAACACTGAAGCTTTCTTT.

This clone has only a few counts. The chain is built from TRBV4-1 and TRBJ2-7, with a possible D match to TRBD2 (5 bases). Germline V gives CDR1 MGHRA, CDR2 YSYEKL. The CDR3 spans 13 residues. Trimming pared 2 bases from V and 5 bases from J, leaving 10 bases between. This CDR3 reads CASSQRLLHEQYF. The CDR3 nucleotides are TGCGCCAGCAGCCAAAGACTACTCCACGAGCAGTACTTC.

This clone was found a few times. The chain is built from TRBV7-8 and TRBJ2-7; D not certain. V dropped 0 bases and J dropped 3 bases, with 6 bases sitting between them. The CDR3 loop spans 13 amino acids. Germline CDR1 SGHVS, CDR2 FQNEAQ. The CDR3 bases are TGTGCCAGCAGCTTAGCCCAGGACTACGAGCAGTACTTC. This sequence encodes CASSLAQDYEQYF.

The table lists this clone with a few counts. The chain employs TRBV6-1 and TRBJ2-7; 8 bases agree with TRBD1. Germline lookup yields CDR1 MNHNS and CDR2 SASEGT. V lost 7 bases to trimming and J lost 0 bases; unmatched junction nucleotides: 5. The length of the CDR3 is 14 residues. CDR3 nucleotides: TGTGCCAGCACCTGGACAGGGCGCTCCTACGAGCAGTACTTC. Its translation: CASTWTGRSYEQYF.

The gene calls are TRBV6-5 and TRBJ1-1; a possible D gene is TRBD1 (5 bases). V shed 6 bases and J shed 3 bases, with 11 bases lying between them. The CDR3 is 13 residues long. Germline V gene lookup returns CDR1 MNHEY and CDR2 SVGAGI. The CDR3 loop is CASRRQQDTEAFF. CDR3 DNA: TGTGCCAGCAGGAGACAGCAGGACACTGAAGCTTTCTTT.

The rearrangement uses TRBV14 and TRBJ2-7; possible D gene TRBD1, 6 bases. Per the germline V gene, CDR1 is SGHDN and CDR2 is FVKESK. Trimming took 3 bases from V and 0 from J, leaving 9 bases between them. This CDR3 contains 14 residues. The CDR3 DNA sequence: TGTGCCAGCAGCCAGACAGGCGGCTCCTACGAGCAGTACTTC. This codes for CASSQTGGSYEQYF.

The chain couples TRBV29-1 to TRBJ1-1; 9 nucleotides match TRBD1. This CDR3 contains 15 residues. J lost 3 bases, V lost 7 bases, and 12 bases had no gene match. Germline V gene lookup returns CDR1 SQVTM and CDR2 ANQGSEA. The CDR3 sequence: CSGGQGPSRDTEAFF. CDR3 nucleotides: TGCAGCGGCGGACAGGGGCCTTCTCGCGACACTGAAGCTTTCTTT. The full variable domain, its missing parts supplied by reference TRBV29-1 and TRBJ1-1, is SAVISQKPSRDICQRGTSLTIQCQVDSQVTMMFWYRQQPGQSLTLIATANQGSEATYESGFVIDKFPISRPNLTFSTLTVSNMSPEDSSIYLCSGGQGPSRDTEAFFGQGTRLTVV.

V gene TRBV7-9 combines with J gene TRBJ2-7, with D perhaps TRBD2 (5 bases). The V end was cut by 1 base, the J end by 4 bases, with 20 bases between. The germline V gene encodes CDR1 SEHNR and CDR2 FQNEAQ (reference sequence). This CDR3 region has 17 residues. CDR3 nucleotides: TGTGCCAGCAGCTTAGACGGTCGGGATAGGACTTCTTACGAGCAGTACTTC. Its translation is CASSLDGRDRTSYEQYF.

The chain links TRBV6-5 to TRBJ2-7; D is unclear. The CDR3 covers 15 residues. Germline CDR1 reads MNHEY; CDR2 reads SVGAGI. V dropped 0 bases and J dropped 0 bases, with 9 bases sitting between them. The CDR3 nucleotides are TGTGCCAGCAGTTACTCGGCAGGATACTCCTACGAGCAGTACTTC. This translates into CASSYSAGYSYEQYF.

A single count supports this clone. The rearrangement links TRBV19 to TRBJ1-2, with D possibly TRBD1 on 5 matching bases. Trimming stripped 9 bases from V and 0 bases from J, with 11 bases between. This CDR3 spans 13 amino acids. Germline-derived CDR1 and CDR2 are LNHDA and SQIVND (reference sequence). Here the CDR3 DNA reads TGTGCCAGGAAGGGGTTCCCTAACTATGGCTACACCTTC. It translates to CARKGFPNYGYTF.

This clone was observed a handful of times. This chain links TRBV5-5 with TRBJ2-1, with a tentative D call TRBD2 (6 bases). CDR1 is SGHKS, CDR2 YYEKEE, per germline (reference sequence). The CDR3 runs 13 residues. V was pared by 0 bases and J by 5 bases, with 6 bases between. The CDR3 nucleotides read TGTGCCAGCAGCTTGGGACTAGACAATGAGCAGTTCTTC. Its translation: CASSLGLDNEQFF.